These 3 T cell receptor beta chains came from one sample sequenced in a study of T cells expressing NK-cell markers. Following a re-call of the 5' RACE reads, TCRdb has one entry per CDR3 protein and lacks DNA. Recorded for this sample: 350,000 to 500,000 distinct CDR3 sequences. What was sequenced was blood T cells: a sorted CD56 or NKG2C T cell subset, CD4+ or CD8+ T cells, or bulk PBMC T cells (not recorded which). The receptors derive from a woman aged 18 to 69 in good health.

The gene calls are TRBV28 and TRBJ2-5. The CDR3 loop spans 15 amino acids. CDR1 and CDR2 from the germline V gene are MDHEN and SYDVKM. CDR3 residues: CASSLGQTVQETQYF.

The gene calls are TRBV11-1 and TRBJ2-7; with no DNA, the TCRdb D assignment of TRBD1 cannot be verified. This CDR3 has 16 amino acids. Germline lookup yields CDR1 SGHAT and CDR2 FQDESV (reference sequence). This chain's CDR3 is CASSPTTGTISYEQYF.

V usage is TRBV20-1 and J usage is TRBJ2-5; TCRdb reports TRBD2, a call that lacks DNA to check it against. Germline V lookup: CDR1 DFQATT, CDR2 SNEGSKA (reference sequence). This CDR3 region has 19 residues. The CDR3 sequence is CSARDFRALGGIEQETQYF.